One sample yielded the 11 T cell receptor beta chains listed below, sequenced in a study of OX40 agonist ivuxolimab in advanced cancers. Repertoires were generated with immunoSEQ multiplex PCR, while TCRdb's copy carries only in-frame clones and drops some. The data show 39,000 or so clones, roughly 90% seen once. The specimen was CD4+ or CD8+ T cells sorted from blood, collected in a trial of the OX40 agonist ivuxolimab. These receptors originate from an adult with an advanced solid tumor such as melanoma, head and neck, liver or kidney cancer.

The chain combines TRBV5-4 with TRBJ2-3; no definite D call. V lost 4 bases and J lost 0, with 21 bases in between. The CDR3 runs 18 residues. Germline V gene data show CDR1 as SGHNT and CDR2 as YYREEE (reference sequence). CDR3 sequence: CASSPDGRPLLSTDTQYF. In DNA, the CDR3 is TGTGCCAGCAGCCCCGATGGGCGACCTCTCCTTAGCACAGATACGCAGTATTTT.

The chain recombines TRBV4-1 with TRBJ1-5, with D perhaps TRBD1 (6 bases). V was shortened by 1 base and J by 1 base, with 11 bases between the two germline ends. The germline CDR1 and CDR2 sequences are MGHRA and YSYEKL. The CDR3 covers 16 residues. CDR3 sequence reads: CASSQAAGVSNQPQHF. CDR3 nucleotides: TGCGCCAGCAGCCAAGCGGCAGGGGTGAGCAATCAGCCCCAGCATTTT.

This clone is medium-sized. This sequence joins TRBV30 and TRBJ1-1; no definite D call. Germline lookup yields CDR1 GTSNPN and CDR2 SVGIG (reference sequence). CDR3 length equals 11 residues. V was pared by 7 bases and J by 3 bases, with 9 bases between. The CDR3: CAYRAYTEAFF. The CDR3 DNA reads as TGTGCCTATAGGGCTTACACTGAAGCTTTCTTT.

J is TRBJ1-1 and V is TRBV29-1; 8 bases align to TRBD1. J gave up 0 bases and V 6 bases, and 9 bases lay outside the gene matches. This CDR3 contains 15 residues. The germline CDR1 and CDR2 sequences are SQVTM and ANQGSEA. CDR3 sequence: CSVREGDRMNTEAFF. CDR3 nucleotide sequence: TGCAGCGTACGCGAAGGGGACAGGATGAACACTGAAGCTTTCTTT.

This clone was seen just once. Here the CDR3 DNA reads TGTGCCAGCAGCCTGGGACAGGGGTATCAGCCCCAGCATTTT. As protein: CASSLGQGYQPQHF. This chain links TRBV7-9 with TRBJ1-5; 10 nucleotides match TRBD1. Germline V gives CDR1 SEHNR, CDR2 FQNEAQ (reference sequence). This CDR3 has 14 amino acids. J lost 5 bases, V lost 5 bases, and 3 bases had no gene match.

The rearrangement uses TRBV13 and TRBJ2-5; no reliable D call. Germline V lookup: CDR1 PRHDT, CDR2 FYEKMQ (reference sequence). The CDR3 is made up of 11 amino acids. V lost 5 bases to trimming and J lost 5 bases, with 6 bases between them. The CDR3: CASSLRETQYF. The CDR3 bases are TGTGCCAGCAGCCTCCGGGAGACCCAGTACTTC.

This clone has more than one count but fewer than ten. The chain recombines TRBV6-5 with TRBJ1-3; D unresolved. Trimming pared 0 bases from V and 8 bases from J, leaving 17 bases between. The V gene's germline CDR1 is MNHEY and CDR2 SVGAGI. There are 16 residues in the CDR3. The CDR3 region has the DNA TGTGCCAGCAGTTACTCGTTCTTGGAGGTGTCGGACACCATATATTTT. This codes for CASSYSFLEVSDTIYF.

The CDR3, as DNA: TGTGCCAGCAGTTTAAGGGCCGAAAGAGGCGGCTACACCTTC. Encoded protein: CASSLRAERGGYTF. This chain joins TRBV27 and TRBJ1-2; D not certain. CDR1 is MNHEY, CDR2 SMNVEV, per germline (reference sequence). V was shortened by 2 bases and J by 8 bases, with 15 bases between the two germline ends. This CDR3 contains 14 residues.

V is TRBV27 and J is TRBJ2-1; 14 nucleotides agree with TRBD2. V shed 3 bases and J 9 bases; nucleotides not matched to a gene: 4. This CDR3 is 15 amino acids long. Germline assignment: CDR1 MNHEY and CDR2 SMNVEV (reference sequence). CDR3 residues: CASSLWGLAGAEQFF. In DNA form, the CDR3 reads TGTGCCAGCAGTTTGTGGGGACTAGCGGGAGCTGAGCAGTTCTTC.

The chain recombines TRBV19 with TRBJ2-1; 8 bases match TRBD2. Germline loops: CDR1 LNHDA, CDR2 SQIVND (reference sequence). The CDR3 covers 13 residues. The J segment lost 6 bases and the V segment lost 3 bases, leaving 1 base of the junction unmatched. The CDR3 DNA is TGTGCCAGTAGTATGGGACTAGTCAATGAGCAGTTCTTC. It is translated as CASSMGLVNEQFF.

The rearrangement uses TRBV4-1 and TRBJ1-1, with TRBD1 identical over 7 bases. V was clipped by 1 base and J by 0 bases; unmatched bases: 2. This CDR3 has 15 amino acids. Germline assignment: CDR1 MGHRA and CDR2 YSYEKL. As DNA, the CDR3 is TGCGCCAGCAGCCAAGCAGGGGGGATGAACACTGAAGCTTTCTTT. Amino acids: CASSQAGGMNTEAFF.